This T cell receptor beta chain emerged from a study of blood T cell repertoires in COVID-19. This clone was found a few times. Germline loops: CDR1 MNHEY, CDR2 SMNVEV (reference sequence). The CDR3 contains 12 residues. Trimming pared 10 bases from V and 8 bases from J, leaving 17 bases between. Clones were sequenced by immunoSEQ multiplex PCR, and TCRdb holds only the in-frame ones, with some missing. The sample includes around 130,000 clones, 60% to 80% of them seen just once. The TCR comes from a human donor in a cohort sampled during active COVID-19. What was sequenced was peripheral blood. The chain uses TRBV27 and TRBJ1-2; D uncertain. CDR3 in DNA: TGTGCCACTAAGCGGGGTCTGGGCGGCTACACCTTC. Its translation: CATKRGLGGYTF.